A selection of T cell receptor beta chains follows, all from one sample in a study of T cells in localized non-small cell lung cancer. Using immunoSEQ multiplex PCR, the repertoire was profiled, and TCRdb retains in-frame clones only, with some absent. The sample yields about 29,000 clones, roughly nine tenths seen once. Sequenced material: peripheral blood, taken before any cancer treatment. Source of these receptors: a woman aged 35 to 70 with stage I lung adenocarcinoma. Both conserved end residues are part of each CDR3. D genes are given only for firm matches. Clone size, where shown, is once, few, many, or a class for clones that have expanded.

abundance: few
v_gene: TRBV18
j_gene: TRBJ2-7
d_gene: .
CDR3aa: CASSPVSGYEQYF
CDR3nt: TGTGCCAGCTCACCGGTTAGCGGTTACGAGCAGTACTTC

abundance: .
v_gene: TRBV30
j_gene: TRBJ2-1
d_gene: .
CDR3aa: CAWSTIHEQFF
CDR3nt: TGTGCCTGGAGTACTATTCATGAGCAGTTCTTC

abundance: .
v_gene: TRBV10-3
j_gene: TRBJ2-2
d_gene: TRBD2
CDR3aa: CAMGNIAGDTGELFF
CDR3nt: TGTGCCATGGGAAACATAGCGGGAGACACCGGGGAGCTGTTTTTT

abundance: .
v_gene: TRBV18
j_gene: TRBJ2-7
d_gene: TRBD1
CDR3aa: CASSPRQGTYEQYF
CDR3nt: TGTGCCAGCTCACCTCGACAGGGTACCTACGAGCAGTACTTC

abundance: .
v_gene: TRBV9
j_gene: TRBJ2-7
d_gene: .
CDR3aa: CASTHTTSSYEQYF
CDR3nt: TGTGCCAGCACCCACACCACGAGCTCCTACGAGCAGTACTTC

abundance: .
v_gene: TRBV4-3
j_gene: TRBJ1-1
d_gene: .
CDR3aa: CASSQDRRSTEAFF
CDR3nt: TGCGCCAGCAGCCAAGATAGACGGAGCACTGAAGCTTTCTTT

abundance: .
v_gene: TRBV9
j_gene: TRBJ2-1
d_gene: TRBD1
CDR3aa: CASSVGDREQFF
CDR3nt: TGTGCCAGCAGCGTAGGGGACAGGGAGCAGTTCTTC

abundance: .
v_gene: TRBV4-3
j_gene: TRBJ2-2
d_gene: TRBD2
CDR3aa: CASSQDGRLAGGQGGELFF
CDR3nt: TGCGCCAGCAGCCAAGATGGGAGACTAGCGGGGGGTCAGGGCGGGGAGCTGTTTTTT

abundance: .
v_gene: TRBV6-5
j_gene: TRBJ1-5
d_gene: TRBD1
CDR3aa: CASRRDRAGLQPQHF
CDR3nt: TGTGCCAGCAGGAGGGACAGGGCCGGTCTTCAGCCCCAGCATTTT

abundance: .
v_gene: TRBV28
j_gene: TRBJ2-7
d_gene: .
CDR3aa: CASTGPPSREQYF
CDR3nt: TGTGCCAGCACCGGCCCTCCGTCGAGAGAGCAGTACTTC

abundance: .
v_gene: TRBV7-6
j_gene: TRBJ1-2
d_gene: .
CDR3aa: CASSLGSDGRGYTF
CDR3nt: TGTGCCAGCAGCTTAGGGTCCGACGGGAGGGGCTACACCTTC

abundance: few
v_gene: TRBV5-1
j_gene: TRBJ1-2
d_gene: .
CDR3aa: CASSTTGADYGYTF
CDR3nt: TGCGCCAGCAGCACCACGGGGGCGGACTATGGCTACACCTTC

abundance: .
v_gene: TRBV19
j_gene: TRBJ1-1
d_gene: .
CDR3aa: CASSIDRGSEAFF
CDR3nt: TGTGCCAGTAGTATAGATCGAGGCAGTGAAGCTTTCTTT

abundance: .
v_gene: TRBV30
j_gene: TRBJ1-3
d_gene: .
CDR3aa: CAWRGGSSGNTIYF
CDR3nt: TGTGCCTGGAGGGGGGGGAGCTCTGGAAACACCATATATTTT

abundance: .
v_gene: TRBV4-3
j_gene: TRBJ1-4
d_gene: .
CDR3aa: CASSQDYYTSGPNEKLFF
CDR3nt: TGCGCCAGCAGCCAAGATTACTACACCTCCGGACCTAATGAAAAACTGTTTTTT

abundance: once
v_gene: TRBV10-3
j_gene: TRBJ1-2
d_gene: .
CDR3aa: CAISGGVQGYTF
CDR3nt: TGTGCCATCAGTGGGGGGGTACAGGGCTACACCTTC

abundance: .
v_gene: TRBV4-2
j_gene: TRBJ2-7
d_gene: TRBD1
CDR3aa: CASSQHGQGDEQYF
CDR3nt: TGTGCCAGCAGCCAACACGGACAGGGGGACGAGCAGTACTTC

abundance: .
v_gene: TRBV5-5
j_gene: TRBJ2-7
d_gene: .
CDR3aa: CASSGFDEQYF
CDR3nt: TGTGCCAGCAGCGGATTCGACGAGCAGTACTTC

abundance: .
v_gene: TRBV19
j_gene: TRBJ1-5
d_gene: TRBD1
CDR3aa: CASSISGTGGRGLNQPQHF
CDR3nt: TGTGCCAGTAGTATATCTGGGACAGGGGGTCGTGGCCTAAATCAGCCCCAGCATTTT

abundance: .
v_gene: TRBV2
j_gene: TRBJ2-3
d_gene: .
CDR3aa: CASITGTGSTDTQYF
CDR3nt: TGTGCCAGTATTACCGGGACCGGTAGCACAGATACGCAGTATTTT

abundance: few
v_gene: TRBV18
j_gene: TRBJ2-1
d_gene: TRBD1
CDR3aa: CASSPHAPGQGAGNEQFF
CDR3nt: TGTGCCAGCTCACCACATGCCCCCGGACAGGGGGCTGGCAATGAGCAGTTCTTC

abundance: .
v_gene: TRBV2
j_gene: TRBJ1-5
d_gene: .
CDR3aa: CASRALGGLSRQPQHF
CDR3nt: TGTGCCAGCAGGGCCTTGGGGGGGCTCAGCCGTCAGCCCCAGCATTTT

abundance: .
v_gene: TRBV18
j_gene: TRBJ1-1
d_gene: .
CDR3aa: CASSPRRSNTEAFF
CDR3nt: TGTGCCAGCTCACCCCGACGGTCGAACACTGAAGCTTTCTTT

abundance: .
v_gene: TRBV6-5
j_gene: TRBJ2-7
d_gene: TRBD1
CDR3aa: CASSYRDRAYEQYF
CDR3nt: TGTGCCAGCAGTTACAGGGACAGAGCCTACGAGCAGTACTTC

abundance: .
v_gene: TRBV6-5
j_gene: TRBJ2-7
d_gene: TRBD2
CDR3aa: CASSYTGTSGHYEQYF
CDR3nt: TGTGCCAGCAGTTACACCGGGACTAGCGGACACTACGAGCAGTACTTC

abundance: .
v_gene: TRBV4-1
j_gene: TRBJ2-1
d_gene: .
CDR3aa: CASSQSPRDEQFF
CDR3nt: TGCGCCAGCAGCCAGAGCCCTAGGGATGAGCAGTTCTTC

abundance: .
v_gene: TRBV5-1
j_gene: TRBJ2-1
d_gene: TRBD1
CDR3aa: CASSLDTGAYNEQFF
CDR3nt: TGCGCCAGCAGCTTGGATACAGGGGCTTACAATGAGCAGTTCTTC

abundance: .
v_gene: TRBV4-2
j_gene: TRBJ1-4
d_gene: TRBD1
CDR3aa: CASSQAPGQGLEKLFF
CDR3nt: TGTGCCAGCAGCCAGGCTCCGGGACAGGGTCTTGAAAAACTGTTTTTT

abundance: .
v_gene: TRBV5-6
j_gene: TRBJ2-5
d_gene: .
CDR3aa: CASSLFSSGRETQYF
CDR3nt: TGTGCCAGCAGCTTGTTCAGCTCAGGGAGGGAGACCCAGTACTTC

abundance: .
v_gene: TRBV7-3
j_gene: TRBJ2-3
d_gene: .
CDR3aa: CASSLGTGIFSDTQYF
CDR3nt: TGTGCCAGCAGCTTAGGGACCGGCATTTTCAGCGATACGCAGTATTTT

abundance: .
v_gene: TRBV11-2
j_gene: TRBJ1-2
d_gene: .
CDR3aa: CASSSALYGYTF
CDR3nt: TGTGCCAGCAGCTCTGCCCTCTATGGCTACACCTTC

abundance: .
v_gene: TRBV23-1
j_gene: TRBJ1-5
d_gene: TRBD1
CDR3aa: CASSPQDRPVRPQHF
CDR3nt: TGCGCCAGCAGTCCCCAGGACAGGCCGGTTAGGCCCCAGCATTTT

abundance: .
v_gene: TRBV28
j_gene: TRBJ2-5
d_gene: .
CDR3aa: CASSLGQRGSGTQYF
CDR3nt: TGTGCCAGCAGTTTGGGACAGCGGGGTTCGGGGACCCAGTACTTC